This T cell receptor (beta chain) was sequenced during a study of blood T cell repertoires in COVID-19. In the study overall: Whether acute or convalescent, the COVID-19 samples came from the United States, Italy and Spain. T cells, B-cell-depleted T cells, or PBMCs provided the cDNA or gDNA that served as material.

Original analysis: Amplification of reference gene primers provided the estimated nucleated cell counts. Libraries were prepared by immunoSEQ multiplex PCR; TCRdb keeps only in-frame clonotypes and omits some of them. Clonal size and the V and J genes are those of that table, whereas D and trimming came from the DNA. The sample records fewer than 350,000 clones, roughly 86% being singletons. This CDR3 has 14 residues. V shed 1 base and J shed 8 bases, with 14 bases lying between them. Germline CDR1 SEHNR, CDR2 FQNEAQ (reference sequence). The source material was peripheral blood. The chain is built from TRBV7-9 and TRBJ1-2; no firm D call. The TCR comes from a man in his forties with active or convalescent COVID-19. The DNA for the CDR3 is TGTGCCAGCAGCTTAGGGGCCATGGTTCGGGGCTACACCTTC. This translates into CASSLGAMVRGYTF.